This entry features one T cell receptor (beta chain) sequence. This clonotype was seen repeatedly, ten times or more. This receptor's antigen is unknown. Per-base qualities were not stored, and no clone one base away is much larger. In light of the paper, this sample's treatment or condition label describes: in vitro stimulation with specific CMV peptide epitopes to enrich CMV-specific T cells. The sample belongs to a study of T cell repertoires in cytomegalovirus infection (dated by TCRdb to between 2018 and 2021). Context from the whole study: Recently identified HLA-C-restricted CMV epitopes, whose presentation resists viral immunomodulation, were targeted by peptide stimulations together with well-studied HLA-B-restricted epitopes. Donor HLA type was relevant to the analysis, because carriage of CMV infection together with the matching HLA type was indicated by public TCR beta signatures.

Study-wide findings and limitations: In both this cohort and an independent roughly 350-donor cohort, the cumulative frequency of public TCR beta family members distinguished carriers of CMV infection plus the relevant HLA type. The ex vivo response was dominated by HLA-C-restricted CMV-specific TCR beta clonotypes, which also provided the single most frequent clonotype in two of eight donors.

The instrument given in TCRdb is Illumina HiSeq 1500. TCRdb took the public reads, trimmed them with fastp at Q25, ran MiXCR for clone calling and kept in-frame beta chains. A single entry per CDR3 protein holds the most common genes and DNA from its merged rows. The table for this sample lists around 200,000 distinct CDR3 sequences; roughly 34% of them were counted only once. The ten largest clonotypes hold 59% of the sample. Here the sequenced sample was CD8+ T cells from cultured PBMCs, taken from culture after CMV antigen stimulation. The source of this sequence is a human donor in good health (CMV status not recorded). Some clones in this sample may be carry-over from other donors' samples.

The nucleotide sequence reads TGTGCCAGCAGCTTAGGCAGGGGGGCCTACGAGCAGTACTTC. Translated, this gives CASSLGRGAYEQYF. The receptor chain draws on TRBV7-2 and TRBJ2-7; a tentative D call is TRBD1 (7 bases match). Cut back by 1 base and 2 bases, the V and J ends lie 9 bases apart. From its cysteine to its phenylalanine, the CDR3 spans 14 amino acids. Only the CDR3 region is kept as DNA, spanning 42 bases read in frame from base 1. The germline V gene encodes CDR1 SGHTA and CDR2 FQGNSA.